The 27 T cell receptor beta chains reported below all come from one sample, sequenced in a study of blood T cell repertoires in COVID-19. The repertoire was sequenced with immunoSEQ multiplex PCR; TCRdb's copy has only in-frame clones and lacks some. The sample holds hundreds of thousands of clones, about 89% seen once. Sequencing used peripheral blood. The origin of the receptors is a man aged 35-49 years with acute or convalescent COVID-19.

The chain links TRBV12-3 or TRBV12-4 to TRBJ1-1, with D possibly TRBD1 on 6 matching bases. This CDR3 spans 13 amino acids. V lost 7 bases and J 2 bases, leaving 11 bases between the germline ends. In nucleotides, the CDR3 is TGTGCCAGCAAGCTGACAGGAAACACTGAAGCTTTCTTT. Translating gives CASKLTGNTEAFF.

DNA for the CDR3: TGTGCCAGCAGTGAAGTTCGGGGAAACACCATATATTTT. It yields the protein CASSEVRGNTIYF. V and J are TRBV2 and TRBJ1-3; D gene ambiguous. Germline CDR1 is SNHLY and CDR2 is FYNNEI. This CDR3 spans 13 amino acids. The V end lost 1 base, the J end lost 4 bases, and 5 bases lay between the germline ends.

This clone was seen only once. The CDR3 protein is CASSPARGRNEQYF. In DNA form, the CDR3 reads TGTGCCAGCAGCCCTGCCAGGGGGCGAAACGAGCAGTACTTC. The rearrangement uses TRBV11-3 and TRBJ2-7; 8 bases fit TRBD1. Trimming removed 5 bases from V and 5 bases from J; junction bases left unmatched: 8. The CDR3 spans 14 residues. Germline loops: CDR1 SGHNT, CDR2 YENEEA. The full variable domain, in which reference TRBV11-3 and TRBJ2-7 provide the parts outside the CDR3, is EAGVVQSPRYKIIEKKQPVAFWCNPISGHNTLYWYLQNLGQGPELLIRYENEEAVDDSQLPKDRFSAERLKGVDSTLKIQPAELGDSAVYLCASSPARGRNEQYFGPGTRLTVT.

V is TRBV5-4 and J is TRBJ2-1, with TRBD1 as a possible D gene (6 bases). V lost 5 bases and J 4 bases, leaving 10 bases between the germline ends. The germline gives CDR1 SGHNT, CDR2 YYREEE (reference sequence). The CDR3 covers 13 residues. CDR3 DNA: TGTGCCAGCAGTGGAGGACAGTACAATGAGCAGTTCTTC. Translated: CASSGGQYNEQFF.

This clone was seen a single time. V and J are TRBV7-2 and TRBJ2-7, with 12 positions matching TRBD2. Per germline, CDR1 SGHTA and CDR2 FQGNSA. This CDR3 spans 16 amino acids. With 5 bases clipped from V and 0 bases from J, the junction kept 5 bases outside the gene matches. In DNA, the CDR3 is TGTGCCAGCAGCCCCATACTAGCGGGGGGCTCCTACGAGCAGTACTTC. Translated: CASSPILAGGSYEQYF. The whole variable domain, filled in from reference TRBV7-2 and TRBJ2-7, reads GAGVSQSPSNKVTEKGKDVELRCDPISGHTALYWYRQSLGQGLEFLIYFQGNSAPDKSGLPSDRFSAERTGGSVSTLTIQRTQQEDSAVYLCASSPILAGGSYEQYFGPGTRLTVT.

The V call is TRBV21-1, the J call TRBJ2-3; TRBD2, the D gene given by the table, was not confirmed from the DNA. TRBV21-1 is an annotated pseudogene. CDR3 size: 15 residues. The CDR3 region is CASSKGRGATDTQYF. CDR3 DNA sequence: TGTGCCAGCAGCAAAGGCCGGGGGGCCACAGATACGCAGTATTTT.

This clone appeared once. The J gene is TRBJ1-2, the V gene TRBV5-4; 7 bases map to TRBD1. The length of the CDR3 is 14 residues. Germline CDR1 is SGHNT and CDR2 is YYREEE (reference sequence). V shed 3 bases and J 4 bases; nucleotides not matched to a gene: 6. The CDR3 DNA is TGTGCCAGCAGCTCTCTGACAGGGCTCTATGGCTACACCTTC. It yields the protein CASSSLTGLYGYTF.

This clone was detected a few times. This rearrangement joins TRBV10-2 to TRBJ1-5; no clear D. This CDR3 contains 14 residues. Trimming shortened V by 2 bases and J by 9 bases, and 14 bases separated the two germline ends. The germline CDR1 and CDR2 sequences are WSHSY and SAAADI. CDR3 in amino acids: CASSETDGLGPQHF. The CDR3, as DNA: TGCGCCAGCAGTGAGACGGACGGACTGGGGCCCCAGCATTTT.

This chain links TRBV5-1 with TRBJ2-2, with 11 bases that match TRBD2. Per germline, CDR1 SGHRS and CDR2 YFSETQ. The CDR3 is 16 amino acids. V lost 3 bases to trimming and J lost 1 base; unmatched junction nucleotides: 2. The CDR3 DNA sequence: TGCGCCAGCAGCTCCGGGACTAGCGGGAACACCGGGGAGCTGTTTTTT. This sequence encodes CASSSGTSGNTGELFF.

The table lists this clone with a few counts. The genes are TRBV3-1 (or the pseudogene TRBV3-2) and TRBJ1-2, with D possibly TRBD1 on 6 matching bases. Germline CDR1 is LGHDT and CDR2 is YNNKEL (reference sequence). Trimming removed 1 base from V and 4 bases from J, with 13 bases in between. This CDR3 is 15 amino acids long. CDR3 region: CASSQAFQGSYGYTF. In DNA, the CDR3 is TGTGCCAGCAGCCAAGCCTTTCAGGGGTCCTATGGCTACACCTTC.

J is TRBJ1-1 and V is TRBV11-3; 8 bases agree with TRBD1. V lost 3 bases, J lost 1 base, and 1 base stayed unmatched. The CDR3 is 14 residues long. Looked up from germline, CDR1 is SGHNT and CDR2 is YENEEA. This CDR3 reads CASSLTGANTEAFF. As DNA, the CDR3 is TGTGCCAGCAGCTTGACAGGGGCGAACACTGAAGCTTTCTTT. The whole variable domain, filled in from reference TRBV11-3 and TRBJ1-1, reads EAGVVQSPRYKIIEKKQPVAFWCNPISGHNTLYWYLQNLGQGPELLIRYENEEAVDDSQLPKDRFSAERLKGVDSTLKIQPAELGDSAVYLCASSLTGANTEAFFGQGTRLTVV.

The chain carries TRBV24-1 and TRBJ1-2, with D unresolved. Trimming removed 6 bases at V and 7 bases at J, with 17 bases between. The CDR3 totals 14 residues. Germline loops: CDR1 KGHDR, CDR2 SFDVKD. Here the CDR3 reads CATSQSRALGGYTF. The CDR3 nucleotides are TGTGCCACCAGTCAATCGAGGGCACTCGGTGGCTACACCTTC.

This clone came up a few times. The chain carries TRBV30 and TRBJ1-5; TRBD1 matches 7 bases. CDR1 is GTSNPN and CDR2 is SVGIG in the germline V gene (reference sequence). The CDR3 is 15 amino acids. J was trimmed by 3 bases and V by 3 bases; bases with no gene match: 8. As DNA, the CDR3 is TGTGCCTGGAGAACCGGGACAGTGCCCAATCAGCCCCAGCATTTT. Translation gives CAWRTGTVPNQPQHF.

J is TRBJ2-2 and V is TRBV18; 7 bases align to TRBD1. Unmatched junction bases numbered 1, after V lost 3 bases and J lost 6 bases. The CDR3 loop spans 13 amino acids. Germline CDR1 is KGHSH and CDR2 is LQKENI. The CDR3 is CASSPGQAGELFF. The CDR3, as DNA: TGTGCCAGCTCACCTGGACAGGCCGGGGAGCTGTTTTTT.

The rearrangement links TRBV19 to TRBJ1-3; no clear D. This CDR3 has 14 amino acids. Germline lookup yields CDR1 LNHDA and CDR2 SQIVND (reference sequence). V lost 0 bases, J lost 9 bases, and 12 bases lay in between. For the CDR3, the DNA is TGTGCCAGTAGTATAGATCGGGCAGGAGGCACCATATATTTT. Amino acids: CASSIDRAGGTIYF.

J is TRBJ1-2 and V is TRBV14, with TRBD1 as a possible D gene (6 bases). V was cut by 8 bases and J by 8 bases, with 24 bases left in between. Germline-derived CDR1 and CDR2 are SGHDN and FVKESK. This CDR3 has 15 amino acids. The CDR3 here is CASQTHQGLPDGYTF. The DNA for the CDR3 is TGTGCCAGCCAAACTCATCAGGGGCTCCCAGACGGCTACACCTTC.

The chain has TRBV24-1 and TRBJ2-2; a weak D match, TRBD2 (6 bases). The germline V and J ends were trimmed by 4 bases and 6 bases, with 11 bases remaining between them. The CDR3 contains 14 residues. Germline V gene data show CDR1 as KGHDR and CDR2 as SFDVKD. In DNA form, the CDR3 reads TGTGCCACCAGTGACCCGACGGGGGCCGGGGAGCTGTTTTTT. This gives the protein CATSDPTGAGELFF.

This chain links TRBV11-3 with TRBJ2-1; 7 bases are a match to TRBD1. Germline V lookup: CDR1 SGHNT, CDR2 YENEEA. CDR3 length equals 15 residues. After removal of 3 bases from V and 5 bases from J, the junction contained 7 bases not matched to a gene. The CDR3 DNA is TGTGCCAGCAGCTTGGCCGGGACAGCCCACAATGAGCAGTTCTTC. Translation: CASSLAGTAHNEQFF.

J is TRBJ1-2 and V is TRBV3-1 (or the pseudogene TRBV3-2), with TRBD1 as a possible D gene (6 bases). CDR3 length: 16 residues. From germline, CDR1 is LGHDT and CDR2 YNNKEL (reference sequence). V shed 1 base and J shed 7 bases, with 19 bases lying between them. CDR3 DNA: TGTGCCAGCAGCCAAGCAGAGGAACAGGGTACGAGTGGCTACACCTTC. Protein: CASSQAEEQGTSGYTF.

Here the CDR3 reads CASSLLGGEETQYF. Here the CDR3 DNA reads TGTGCCAGTAGCCTCCTTGGAGGGGAAGAGACCCAGTACTTC. V is TRBV19 and J is TRBJ2-5; tentative D call: TRBD2 (6 bases). This CDR3 spans 14 amino acids. Germline CDR1 LNHDA, CDR2 SQIVND (reference sequence). The germline V and J ends were trimmed by 6 bases and 3 bases, with 14 bases remaining between them.

This rearrangement joins TRBV5-1 to TRBJ2-7; TRBD2 might be the D (5 bases). Trimming removed 4 bases from V and 1 base from J, with 15 bases in between. The CDR3 is 15 amino acids. From germline, CDR1 is SGHRS and CDR2 YFSETQ. The CDR3 is CASSPGGVFSYEQYF. Written as DNA, the CDR3 is TGCGCCAGCAGCCCCGGAGGAGTTTTTTCCTACGAGCAGTACTTC.

V usage is TRBV6-5 and J usage is TRBJ2-7, with 10 bases aligning to TRBD2. Germline V gene sequence: CDR1 MNHEY, CDR2 SVGAGI. V was clipped by 4 bases and J by 0 bases; unmatched bases: 3. The CDR3 runs 15 residues. The CDR3 DNA sequence: TGTGCCAGCAGTTTTGGACTAGCGGACTCCTACGAGCAGTACTTC. Its protein is CASSFGLADSYEQYF.

The chain employs TRBV13 and TRBJ1-6, with 7 bases aligning to TRBD1. Per the germline V gene, CDR1 is PRHDT and CDR2 is FYEKMQ (reference sequence). The CDR3 is 14 amino acids. The J segment lost 6 bases and the V segment lost 4 bases, leaving 3 bases of the junction unmatched. The CDR3 region has the DNA TGTGCCAGCAGCTCGGGACAGTTTAATTCACCCCTCCACTTT. This gives the protein CASSSGQFNSPLHF.

This clone was seen more than once but under ten times. J is TRBJ1-1 and V is TRBV5-1; D is possibly TRBD1 (5 bases). Germline CDR1 SGHRS, CDR2 YFSETQ. The length of the CDR3 is 14 residues. The germline V and J ends were trimmed by 0 bases and 0 bases, with 6 bases remaining between them. CDR3: CASSLAGMNTEAFF. CDR3 sequence (DNA): TGCGCCAGCAGCTTGGCAGGGATGAACACTGAAGCTTTCTTT.

The V and J genes are TRBV5-1 and TRBJ2-7; D perhaps matches TRBD2 (5 bases). The CDR3 has 14 residues. V was trimmed by 0 bases and J by 2 bases, leaving 9 bases between them. Germline V gene sequence: CDR1 SGHRS, CDR2 YFSETQ. CDR3 sequence: CASSLEADPYEQYF. CDR3 nucleotides: TGCGCCAGCAGCTTGGAAGCGGACCCCTACGAGCAGTACTTC.

The chain couples TRBV18 to TRBJ1-2; 8 bases align to TRBD1. In germline, CDR1 is KGHSH, CDR2 LQKENI. J was trimmed by 2 bases and V by 3 bases; bases with no gene match: 11. The CDR3 is made up of 17 amino acids. The CDR3 is CASSPTPTGGSNYGYTF. The CDR3 nucleotides are TGTGCCAGCTCACCGACCCCTACAGGGGGTTCCAACTATGGCTACACCTTC.

This sequence joins TRBV27 and TRBJ2-7; perhaps TRBD2 as D (5 bases). Between the trimmed V and J ends, which lost 8 bases and 0 bases, there was a span of 14 bases. The CDR3 consists of 14 residues. From germline, CDR1 is MNHEY and CDR2 SMNVEV (reference sequence). The CDR3 DNA follows: TGTGCCAGCCGAGGGCCGGGAAGCTCCTACGAGCAGTACTTC. Translation: CASRGPGSSYEQYF.